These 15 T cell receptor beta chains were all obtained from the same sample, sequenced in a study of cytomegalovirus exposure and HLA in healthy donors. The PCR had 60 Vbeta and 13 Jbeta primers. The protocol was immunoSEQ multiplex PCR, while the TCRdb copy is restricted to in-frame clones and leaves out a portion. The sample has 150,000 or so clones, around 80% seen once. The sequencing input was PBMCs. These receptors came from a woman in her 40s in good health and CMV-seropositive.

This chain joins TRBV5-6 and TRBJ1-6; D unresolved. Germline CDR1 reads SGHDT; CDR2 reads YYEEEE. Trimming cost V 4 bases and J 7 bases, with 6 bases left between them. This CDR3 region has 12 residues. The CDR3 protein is CASSRLNSPLHF. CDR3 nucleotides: TGTGCCAGCAGCCGTCTAAATTCACCCCTCCACTTT.

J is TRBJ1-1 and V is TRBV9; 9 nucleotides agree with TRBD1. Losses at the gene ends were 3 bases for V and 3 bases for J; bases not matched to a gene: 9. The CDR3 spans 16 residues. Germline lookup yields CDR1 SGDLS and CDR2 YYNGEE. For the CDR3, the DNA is TGTGCCAGCAGCGCCCGACAGGGGGTGGGGGACACTGAAGCTTTCTTT. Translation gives CASSARQGVGDTEAFF.

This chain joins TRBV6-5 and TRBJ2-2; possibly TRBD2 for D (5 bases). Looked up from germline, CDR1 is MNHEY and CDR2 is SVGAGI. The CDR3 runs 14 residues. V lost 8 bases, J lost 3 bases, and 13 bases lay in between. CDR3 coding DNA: TGTGCCAGCCAGTCTAGCACACACACCGGGGAGCTGTTTTTT. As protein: CASQSSTHTGELFF.

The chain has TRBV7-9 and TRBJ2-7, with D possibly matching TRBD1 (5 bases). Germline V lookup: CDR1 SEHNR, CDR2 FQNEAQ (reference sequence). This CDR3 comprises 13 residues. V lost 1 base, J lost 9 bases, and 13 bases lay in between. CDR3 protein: CASSLGVTETQYF. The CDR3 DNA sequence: TGTGCCAGCAGCTTAGGGGTGACAGAGACGCAGTACTTC.

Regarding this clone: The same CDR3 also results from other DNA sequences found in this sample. In DNA form, the CDR3 reads TGTGCCAGCAGTCTGGACAGGGGAGTGCAGGAGCAGTACTTC. This codes for CASSLDRGVQEQYF. This rearrangement joins TRBV27 to TRBJ2-7; 9 bases map to TRBD1. This CDR3 spans 14 amino acids. The germline CDR1 and CDR2 sequences are MNHEY and SMNVEV (reference sequence). The trim removed 5 bases at V and 7 bases at J, leaving 9 bases unmatched.

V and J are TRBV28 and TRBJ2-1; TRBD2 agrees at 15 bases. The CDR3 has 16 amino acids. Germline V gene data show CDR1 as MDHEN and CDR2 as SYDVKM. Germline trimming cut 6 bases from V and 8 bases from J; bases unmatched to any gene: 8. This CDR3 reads CASSYRTSGRDDEQFF. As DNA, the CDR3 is TGTGCCAGCAGCTATAGGACTAGCGGGAGGGACGATGAGCAGTTCTTC.

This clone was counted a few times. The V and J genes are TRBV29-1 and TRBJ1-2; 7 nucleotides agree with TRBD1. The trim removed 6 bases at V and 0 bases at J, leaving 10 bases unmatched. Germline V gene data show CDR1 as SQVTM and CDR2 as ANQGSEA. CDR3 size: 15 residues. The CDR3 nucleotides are TGCAGCGTCGAAATAGGACAGGTTGCTAACTATGGCTACACCTTC. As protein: CSVEIGQVANYGYTF.

The CDR3 DNA reads TGTGCCAGCTCACCAGACAGGGGACGCCAGCCCCAGCATTTT. This encodes CASSPDRGRQPQHF. V gene TRBV18 combines with J gene TRBJ1-5, with 8 bases identical to TRBD1. Germline loops: CDR1 KGHSH, CDR2 LQKENI. The CDR3 consists of 14 residues. J gave up 7 bases and V 2 bases, and 4 bases lay outside the gene matches.

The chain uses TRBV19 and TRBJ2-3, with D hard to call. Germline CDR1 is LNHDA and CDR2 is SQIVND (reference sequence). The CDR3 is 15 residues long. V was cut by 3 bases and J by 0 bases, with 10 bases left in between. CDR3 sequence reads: CASSILSGSTDTQYF. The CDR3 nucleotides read TGTGCCAGTAGTATCCTTAGTGGTAGCACAGATACGCAGTATTTT.

This CDR3 reads CASSSSTDTQYF. CDR3 nucleotides: TGCGCCAGCAGCTCTAGCACAGATACGCAGTATTTT. The chain combines TRBV5-1 with TRBJ2-3; D is ambiguous. The CDR3 covers 12 residues. Trimming left V 3 bases short and J 0 bases short, with 2 bases between. Germline CDR1 and CDR2: SGHRS and YFSETQ. Full variable domain (outside the CDR3, taken from reference TRBV5-1 and TRBJ2-3): KAGVTQTPRYLIKTRGQQVTLSCSPISGHRSVSWYQQTPGQGLQFLFEYFSETQRNKGNFPGRFSGRQFSNSRSEMNVSTLELGDSALYLCASSSSTDTQYFGPGTRLTVL.

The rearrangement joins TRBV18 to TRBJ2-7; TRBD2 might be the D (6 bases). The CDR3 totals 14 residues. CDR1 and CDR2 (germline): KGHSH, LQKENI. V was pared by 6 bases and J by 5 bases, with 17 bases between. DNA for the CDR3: TGTGCCAGCTCTCTACCCGGGGCTAGCGACGAGCAGTACTTC. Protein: CASSLPGASDEQYF.

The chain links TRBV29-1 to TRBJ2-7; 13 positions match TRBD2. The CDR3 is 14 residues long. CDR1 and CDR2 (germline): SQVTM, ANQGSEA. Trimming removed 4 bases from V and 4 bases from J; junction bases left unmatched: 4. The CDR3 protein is CSVGPGLAGYEQYF. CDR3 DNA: TGCAGCGTTGGGCCGGGACTAGCGGGATACGAGCAGTACTTC.

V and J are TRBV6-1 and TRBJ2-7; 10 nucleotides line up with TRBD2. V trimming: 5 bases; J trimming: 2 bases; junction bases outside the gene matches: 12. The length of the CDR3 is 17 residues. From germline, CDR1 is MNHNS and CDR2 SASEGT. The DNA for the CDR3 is TGTGCCAGCAGTAAAGGACTAGCGGAGTTCGGAGCCTACGAGCAGTACTTC. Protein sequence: CASSKGLAEFGAYEQYF.

The CDR3 reads CASSFSLIAGHTDTQYF. The CDR3 region has the DNA TGTGCCAGCAGTTTCTCCCTAATAGCGGGACATACAGATACGCAGTATTTT. The V call is TRBV28, the J call TRBJ2-3; 8 bases are shared with TRBD2. Losses at the gene ends were 3 bases for V and 3 bases for J; bases not matched to a gene: 11. The CDR3 is made up of 17 amino acids. Germline assignment: CDR1 MDHEN and CDR2 SYDVKM.

The CDR3 DNA reads as TGTGCCAGCAGTGGTAGTAACTATGGCTACACCTTC. It codes for CASSGSNYGYTF. The chain couples TRBV2 to TRBJ1-2; D ambiguous. The V gene's germline CDR1 is SNHLY and CDR2 FYNNEI. The CDR3 loop spans 12 amino acids. Trimming took off 4 bases at V and 1 base at J, with 4 bases between the two ends.